This TCR beta chain was sequenced in a study of T-cell reconstitution after alpha-beta-depleted transplantation in children. Study outcomes and limitations: One year post-transplant, T-cell counts and diversity were largely derived from T cells produced anew. Reported findings indicate that, about two months after transplant, alpha-beta T cells came from several hundred expanded clones, which were derived from non-depleted graft cells. It was surviving recipient T cells and thymic progenitors that gave some patients high TCRbeta diversity at day 60.

This clonotype was observed a few times. Its matching antigen is unknown. TCRbeta library preparation incorporated unique molecular identifiers. TCRdb reanalysed the PCR reads using MiXCR and keeps one entry per CDR3 protein. The sample lists 500,000 to 650,000 distinct CDR3 sequences, roughly 10% occurring once. This sequence originates from a female patient younger than 10 who had a stem cell transplant for aplastic anemia, so the T cells may come from the graft donor. This material consisted of PBMCs, mostly from graft donor cells, taken 180 days after TCRalphabeta/CD19-depleted stem cell transplant.

For the CDR3, the DNA is TGTGCCAGTAGTCGTACAGGGCTGCTCCCTGAAGCTTTCTTT. This codes for CASSRTGLLPEAFF. This chain uses TRBV19 with TRBJ1-1, with D tentatively TRBD1 (6 bases). This CDR3 is built from 14 residues. V was pared by 5 bases and J by 6 bases, with 16 bases between. CDR1 is LNHDA, CDR2 SQIVND, per germline (reference sequence). The full variable domain, completed using reference TRBV19 and TRBJ1-1, is DGGITQSPKYLFRKEGQNVTLSCEQNLNHDAMYWYRQDPGQGLRLIYYSQIVNDFQKGDIAEGYSVSREKKESFPLTVTSAQKNPTAFYLCASSRTGLLPEAFFGQGTRLTVV.